These 28 T cell receptor beta chains originate from one sample sequenced in a study of beta chain features in type 1 diabetes. Their antigen targets remain unknown. cDNA synthesis used the whole RNA isolate, giving expressed TCRB sequences. Profiled with immunoSEQ multiplex PCR; TCRdb holds only in-frame clones, not every one. This sample has over 120,000 clones, with 10% to 15% found just once. Study results and caveats: Moderate but significant shortening of TCRB CDR3s was recorded in all four CD4+ subsets from Type 1 diabetes patients.

The sequencing sample was made of central memory CD4+ T cells from blood. The origin of the receptors is a young man with type 1 diabetes.

This clone has a handful of counts. The chain uses TRBV18 and TRBJ2-6, with TRBD1 as a possible D gene (6 bases). The CDR3 loop spans 17 amino acids. Germline V CDR1 and CDR2: KGHSH, LQKENI. V lost 1 base and J 0 bases, leaving 10 bases between the germline ends. CDR3 sequence: CASSPLDSYSGANVLTF. The CDR3 DNA follows: TGTGCCAGCTCACCACTGGACAGTTACTCTGGGGCCAACGTCCTGACTTTC.

The gene calls are TRBV7-9 and TRBJ2-1; D uncertain. The CDR3 sequence is 14 residues long. V lost 3 bases and J lost 6, with 12 bases in between. Looked up from germline, CDR1 is SEHNR and CDR2 is FQNEAQ (reference sequence). CDR3 loop: CASSFVEESNEQFF. CDR3 coding DNA: TGTGCCAGCAGCTTCGTCGAGGAATCCAATGAGCAGTTCTTC.

With regard to this clone: Other DNA variants within this sample encode the same CDR3. The gene calls are TRBV29-1 and TRBJ2-5, with 9 bases fitting TRBD1. The length of the CDR3 is 11 residues. The V segment lost 7 bases and the J segment 7 bases; nucleotides outside the gene matches: 4. Germline V gene sequence: CDR1 SQVTM, CDR2 ANQGSEA. In DNA form, the CDR3 reads TGCAGCGCGGACAGGGGATTGACCCAGTACTTC. It encodes CSADRGLTQYF. Based on the CDR3 plus reference TRBV29-1 and TRBJ2-5, the full variable domain is SAVISQKPSRDICQRGTSLTIQCQVDSQVTMMFWYRQQPGQSLTLIATANQGSEATYESGFVIDKFPISRPNLTFSTLTVSNMSPEDSSIYLCSADRGLTQYFGPGTRLLVL.

This clone was observed at least ten times. V and J are TRBV5-1 and TRBJ2-2, with 7 nucleotides matching TRBD1. The J segment lost 6 bases and the V segment lost 4 bases, leaving 9 bases of the junction unmatched. The CDR3 totals 15 residues. Germline loops: CDR1 SGHRS, CDR2 YFSETQ. CDR3 sequence reads: CASSVQGPASGELFF. CDR3 nucleotides: TGCGCCAGCAGCGTACAGGGGCCCGCGTCCGGGGAGCTGTTTTTT.

There are a few counts of this clone. The chain uses TRBV27 and TRBJ1-5; maybe TRBD1 (6 bases). Germline-derived CDR1 and CDR2 are MNHEY and SMNVEV (reference sequence). Deletions cut 4 bases from V and 0 bases from J, with 13 bases between. The CDR3 consists of 16 residues. The CDR3 loop is CASSSAGAYSNQPQHF. The CDR3 bases are TGTGCCAGCAGTTCAGCAGGGGCCTATAGCAATCAGCCCCAGCATTTT.

This clone was observed many times. In the same sample, other DNA sequences code for this CDR3. DNA of the CDR3: TGTGCCTGGAGTCTAACAGGGGGGTACGAGCAGTACTTC. Amino acids: CAWSLTGGYEQYF. V usage is TRBV30 and J usage is TRBJ2-7, with 8 bases that match TRBD1. V shed 2 bases, J shed 4 bases, and the junction held 4 bases outside the gene matches. This CDR3 region has 13 residues. Looked up from germline, CDR1 is GTSNPN and CDR2 is SVGIG (reference sequence).

This clone turned up a few times. V usage is TRBV4-2 and J usage is TRBJ1-2; D is undetermined. Germline assignment: CDR1 LGHNA and CDR2 YNFKEQ. The CDR3 has 13 amino acids. V dropped 4 bases and J dropped 0 bases, with 6 bases sitting between them. The CDR3 protein is CASSPEANYGYTF. The CDR3 coding sequence is TGTGCCAGCAGCCCTGAAGCTAACTATGGCTACACCTTC.

This clone was detected only a few times. V usage is TRBV28 and J usage is TRBJ1-1; no clear D. Trimming removed 8 bases from V and 3 bases from J, with 10 bases in between. The CDR3 spans 12 residues. The germline V gene encodes CDR1 MDHEN and CDR2 SYDVKM. This CDR3 is CASEAIDTEAFF. CDR3 in DNA: TGTGCCAGCGAAGCGATTGACACTGAAGCTTTCTTT.

This chain's CDR3 is CASSLGADNEQFF. The CDR3 DNA reads TGTGCCAGCAGCTTAGGGGCAGACAATGAGCAGTTCTTC. The chain couples TRBV7-9 to TRBJ2-1; no reliable D call. The ends were cut back, 1 base at V and 5 bases at J, with 6 bases in the middle. This CDR3 has 13 amino acids. Germline lookup yields CDR1 SEHNR and CDR2 FQNEAQ (reference sequence).

The chain carries TRBV7-2 and TRBJ2-7; no clear D. The germline V and J ends were trimmed by 2 bases and 0 bases, with 14 bases remaining between them. The length of the CDR3 is 16 residues. The germline V gene has CDR1 SGHTA and CDR2 FQGNSA. Here the CDR3 DNA reads TGTGCCAGCAGCTTACGGTATTTAGAGAGCTCCTACGAGCAGTACTTC. Its protein product is CASSLRYLESSYEQYF.

The chain is built from TRBV29-1 and TRBJ1-2, with D possibly being TRBD1 (6 bases). This CDR3 is 16 amino acids long. Germline V gene data show CDR1 as SQVTM and CDR2 as ANQGSEA. V lost 8 bases and J lost 4, with 26 bases in between. The CDR3 reads CSQSGTYRRLSYGYTF. In nucleotides, the CDR3 is TGCAGCCAAAGTGGGACATACAGGCGCTTGAGCTATGGCTACACCTTC. The complete variable domain, with remaining parts taken from reference TRBV29-1 and TRBJ1-2, reads SAVISQKPSRDICQRGTSLTIQCQVDSQVTMMFWYRQQPGQSLTLIATANQGSEATYESGFVIDKFPISRPNLTFSTLTVSNMSPEDSSIYLCSQSGTYRRLSYGYTFGSGTRLTVV.

This clone showed up just a few times. The chain recombines TRBV2 with TRBJ2-1, with unresolved D. The CDR3 extends over 11 amino acids. The V and J ends lost 4 bases and 5 bases respectively, with 3 bases between them. The germline V gene encodes CDR1 SNHLY and CDR2 FYNNEI. The CDR3 region has the DNA TGTGCCAGCAGTGGCCACAATGAGCAGTTCTTC. Encoded protein: CASSGHNEQFF.

Points on this clone: A much larger clonotype is one base distant, so this may be a read error. This chain uses TRBV7-3 with TRBJ2-3, with D possibly being TRBD2 (5 bases). CDR1 and CDR2 (germline): SGHTA, FQGTGA. This CDR3 comprises 15 residues. Trimming stripped 5 bases from V and 5 bases from J, with 17 bases between. The CDR3 bases are TGTGCCAGCAGCACCCGACTAACGGGTATAGATACGCAGTATTTT. This translates into CASSTRLTGIDTQYF.

The chain carries TRBV11-3 and TRBJ2-4; D perhaps matches TRBD1 (5 bases). The ends were cut back, 1 base at V and 0 bases at J, with 10 bases in the middle. CDR3 length equals 16 residues. Germline V lookup: CDR1 SGHNT, CDR2 YENEEA. The CDR3 loop reads CASSLGTREAKNIQYF. The CDR3, as DNA: TGTGCCAGCAGCTTAGGGACCAGGGAAGCCAAAAACATTCAGTACTTC.

J is TRBJ2-3 and V is TRBV5-5; the match to TRBD1 covers 7 bases. This CDR3 is built from 18 residues. Germline V lookup: CDR1 SGHKS, CDR2 YYEKEE (reference sequence). Trimming at V came to 1 base and at J to 3 bases, leaving 14 bases not matched to a gene. DNA for the CDR3: TGTGCCAGCAGCTTGTGGGGGCGAGACAGGGATGGGACAGATACGCAGTATTTT. Its translation is CASSLWGRDRDGTDTQYF. Full variable domain (outside the CDR3, taken from reference TRBV5-5 and TRBJ2-3): DAGVTQSPTHLIKTRGQQVTLRCSPISGHKSVSWYQQVLGQGPQFIFQYYEKEERGRGNFPDRFSARQFPNYSSELNVNALLLGDSALYLCASSLWGRDRDGTDTQYFGPGTRLTVL.

The rearrangement links TRBV20-1 to TRBJ1-2, with unresolved D. CDR1 is DFQATT, CDR2 SNEGSKA, per germline (reference sequence). The CDR3 is 11 amino acids. V was shortened by 6 bases and J by 5 bases, with 10 bases between the two germline ends. The CDR3 nucleotides are TGCAGTGCCCCCGGGGAATATGGCTACACCTTC. Its protein product is CSAPGEYGYTF.

A few counts support this clone. The chain recombines TRBV28 with TRBJ2-7, with D unresolved. This CDR3 contains 14 residues. Trimming shortened V by 6 bases and J by 5 bases, and 17 bases separated the two germline ends. The germline V gene has CDR1 MDHEN and CDR2 SYDVKM. CDR3 in DNA: TGTGCCAGCAGCCCCATTCCAACTAACGACGAGCAGTACTTC. Protein product: CASSPIPTNDEQYF.

This clone came up a few times. The genes are TRBV29-1 and TRBJ1-2; no definite D call. Trimming shortened V by 0 bases and J by 8 bases, and 7 bases separated the two germline ends. The CDR3 has 11 amino acids. Germline values: CDR1 SQVTM, CDR2 ANQGSEA. CDR3 loop: CSVEDPRGYTF. Here the CDR3 DNA reads TGCAGCGTTGAAGATCCCCGCGGCTACACCTTC.

This clone was detected only a few times. The rearrangement uses TRBV6-1 and TRBJ2-2; no firm D call. Looked up from germline, CDR1 is MNHNS and CDR2 is SASEGT. Trimming took off 8 bases at V and 1 base at J, with 8 bases between the two ends. The CDR3 has 13 residues. The CDR3 protein is CASAPQNTGELFF. CDR3 nucleotides: TGTGCCAGCGCCCCACAGAACACCGGGGAGCTGTTTTTT.

This clone has a handful of counts. The chain has TRBV5-1 and TRBJ2-7; TRBD2 agrees at 7 bases. Germline V CDR1 and CDR2: SGHRS, YFSETQ. Trimming at V came to 1 base and at J to 3 bases, leaving 4 bases not matched to a gene. The CDR3 loop spans 14 amino acids. The CDR3 protein is CASSLSGGNYEQYF. The CDR3 DNA follows: TGCGCCAGCAGCTTGTCGGGGGGTAACTACGAGCAGTACTTC.

The chain has TRBV9 and TRBJ1-5, with D unclear. The ends were cut back, 4 bases at V and 1 base at J, with 12 bases in the middle. The CDR3 is 15 amino acids. The germline V gene has CDR1 SGDLS and CDR2 YYNGEE. This chain's CDR3 is CASSPESESNQPQHF. The CDR3 DNA sequence: TGTGCCAGCAGCCCCGAGAGTGAGAGCAATCAGCCCCAGCATTTT.

This clone is labeled medium-sized. Other DNA variants within this sample encode the same CDR3. The V call is TRBV7-9, the J call TRBJ1-2, with TRBD1 matching 7 bases. The J segment lost 8 bases and the V segment lost 5 bases, leaving 14 bases of the junction unmatched. The CDR3 has 15 amino acids. Germline CDR1 SEHNR, CDR2 FQNEAQ (reference sequence). This CDR3 reads CASSPEGGGGRGYTF. The CDR3 bases are TGTGCCAGCAGCCCCGAAGGTGGAGGGGGCCGAGGCTACACCTTC.

The chain employs TRBV30 and TRBJ1-2; D ambiguous. CDR1 and CDR2 from the germline V gene are GTSNPN and SVGIG (reference sequence). The V gene lost 3 bases and the J gene lost 7 bases, with 15 bases spanning the gap. There are 13 residues in the CDR3. The CDR3 sequence: CAWSTQQRGGYTF. The CDR3 DNA follows: TGTGCCTGGAGCACCCAACAGCGTGGTGGCTACACCTTC. The whole variable domain, remainder taken from reference TRBV30 and TRBJ1-2, is SQTIHQWPATLVQPVGSPLSLECTVEGTSNPNLYWYRQAAGRGLQLLFYSVGIGQISSEVPQNLSASRPQDRQFILSSKKLLLSDSGFYLCAWSTQQRGGYTFGSGTRLTVV.

The chain uses TRBV5-1 and TRBJ1-2, with D perhaps TRBD1 (5 bases). The CDR3 is 13 amino acids. Deletions cut 2 bases from V and 1 base from J, with 6 bases between. CDR1 is SGHRS, CDR2 YFSETQ, per germline. CDR3 sequence: CASSFDSNYGYTF. The CDR3 DNA follows: TGCGCCAGCAGCTTTGACAGTAACTATGGCTACACCTTC. The full variable domain, rest sourced from reference TRBV5-1 and TRBJ1-2, is KAGVTQTPRYLIKTRGQQVTLSCSPISGHRSVSWYQQTPGQGLQFLFEYFSETQRNKGNFPGRFSGRQFSNSRSEMNVSTLELGDSALYLCASSFDSNYGYTFGSGTRLTVV.

This clone has only a few counts. The rearrangement uses TRBV5-4 and TRBJ2-5, with a weak D call TRBD2 (6 bases). The V and J ends lost 0 bases and 5 bases respectively, with 8 bases between them. There are 13 residues in the CDR3. Germline CDR1 SGHNT, CDR2 YYREEE (reference sequence). The CDR3 DNA sequence: TGTGCCAGCAGCTTGGCCCGGGGGGAGACCCAGTACTTC. Protein sequence: CASSLARGETQYF.

V usage is TRBV4-1 and J usage is TRBJ1-2, with a possible D match to TRBD1 (5 bases). Germline V gives CDR1 MGHRA, CDR2 YSYEKL. The CDR3 is 15 amino acids. The V end was cut by 6 bases, the J end by 5 bases, with 19 bases between. In DNA form, the CDR3 reads TGCGCCAGCAGTGGGGCCGGGGCAGGGAAGTATGGCTACACCTTC. Amino acid sequence: CASSGAGAGKYGYTF.

V and J are TRBV18 and TRBJ1-6; D gene ambiguous. CDR3 length equals 13 residues. CDR1 and CDR2 (germline): KGHSH, LQKENI. Trimming removed 6 bases from V and 13 bases from J, with 16 bases in between. The chain's CDR3 is CASSREGPPPLHF. In DNA form, the CDR3 reads TGTGCCAGCTCGAGGGAGGGTCCGCCCCCCCTCCACTTT. The whole variable domain, remainder taken from reference TRBV18 and TRBJ1-6, is NAGVMQNPRHLVRRRGQEARLRCSPMKGHSHVYWYRQLPEEGLKFMVYLQKENIIDESGMPKERFSAEFPKEGPSILRIQQVVRGDSAAYFCASSREGPPPLHFGNGTRLTVT.

The rearrangement joins TRBV7-9 to TRBJ2-5, with no clear D. Germline V lookup: CDR1 SEHNR, CDR2 FQNEAQ (reference sequence). V was cut by 1 base and J by 7 bases, with 7 bases left in between. The length of the CDR3 is 12 residues. CDR3 sequence (DNA): TGTGCCAGCAGCTTAGATCTGGGGACCCAGTACTTC. This sequence encodes CASSLDLGTQYF.